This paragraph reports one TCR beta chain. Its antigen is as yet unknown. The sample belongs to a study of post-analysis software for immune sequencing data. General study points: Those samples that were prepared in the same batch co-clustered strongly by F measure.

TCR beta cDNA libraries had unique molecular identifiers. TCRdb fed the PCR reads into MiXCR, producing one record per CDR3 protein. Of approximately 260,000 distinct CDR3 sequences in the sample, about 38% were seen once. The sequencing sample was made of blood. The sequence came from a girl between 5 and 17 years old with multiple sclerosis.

The CDR3 region has the DNA TGTGCCAGCAGCTTAGCCGGGCAGGGGTACTATGGCTACACCTTC. It yields the protein CASSLAGQGYYGYTF. V and J are TRBV7-8 and TRBJ1-2; D is possibly TRBD1 (6 bases). CDR3 length equals 15 residues. Trimming stripped 0 bases from V and 3 bases from J, with 11 bases between. In germline, CDR1 is SGHVS, CDR2 FQNEAQ.